This TCR beta chain was sequenced in a study of Graves' ophthalmopathy and Graves' hyperthyroidism. RNA transcripts provided the template for amplifying TCR beta CDR3 regions. The first round was an RT-PCR with HTBI primers, and the second round was a multiplex PCR. Each CDR3 protein is one row after TCRdb ran MiXCR on the multiplex PCR reads. This repertoire shows around 1,000,000 distinct CDR3 sequences, approximately 35% found once; its top ten account for approximately 10%. Trimming pared 4 bases from V and 1 base from J, leaving 13 bases between. The CDR3 has 15 residues. CDR1 and CDR2 from the germline V gene are SNHLY and FYNNEI.

The V and J genes are TRBV2 and TRBJ1-1, with D perhaps TRBD1 (6 bases). Material: peripheral blood or thyroid tissue (not recorded which). This TCR was recovered from an adult man with Graves' hyperthyroidism. CDR3 in DNA: TGTGCCAGCAGTGTGGGACACCCGAAGAACACTGAAGCTTTCTTT. This translates into CASSVGHPKNTEAFF.